The following is a T cell receptor beta chain sequence with its context. Its antigen is unknown. This could be a read error, since a much larger clone is one nucleotide away. CDR1 is MNHEY and CDR2 is SVGAGI in the germline V gene. The CDR3 spans 14 residues. This sample was included in a study of tumor and adjacent non-tumor tissue in lung cancer. Study-level information: The cohort had around twelve adenocarcinoma, a couple of squamous cell and 1 small cell patients.

Findings of the study overall: Top 100 clones took a larger repertoire share in normal lung.

No cell sorting was done before RNA was extracted from the tissue. More than 3 cm separated this lung sample from the edge of the tumor. Between August and November 2014, newly diagnosed, chemotherapy-naive lung cancer patients underwent thoracic surgery in China. The library came from three nested PCR rounds adapted from ARM-PCR protocols. TCRdb ran MiXCR on the multiplex PCR reads and lists one entry per CDR3 protein. The sample records 40,000 or so distinct CDR3 sequences, roughly 60% being singletons. The sequenced material came from distant non-tumor lung tissue. V usage is TRBV6-5 and J usage is TRBJ1-4, with TRBD1 as a possible D gene (6 bases). The TCR was taken from a man between 50 and 59 years old with non-small cell lung cancer. The CDR3 DNA reads TGTGCCAGCAGTCAGGGGCCCCTTAATGAAAAACTGTTATTT. Protein: CASSQGPLNEKLLF.